This T cell receptor beta chain is from a study of T cell changes during pregnancy in multiple sclerosis. V lost 0 bases to trimming and J lost 1 base, with 9 bases between them. The CDR3 spans 15 residues. Germline V gives CDR1 SGHAT, CDR2 FQNNGV. Generated by immunoSEQ multiplex PCR, the TCRdb table keeps only in-frame clones and is missing some. The sample lists about 50,000 clones; about nine tenths were seen once. This TCR was sampled from a female donor with multiple sclerosis, enrolled in a pregnancy study. The chain employs TRBV11-2 and TRBJ1-1; D gene uncertain. This specimen consisted of CD4+ T cells from peripheral blood mononuclear cells, obtained in the second trimester of pregnancy. CDR3 nucleotides: TGTGCCAGCAGCTTAGAGGAGGGTCGGAACACTGAAGCTTTCTTT. The encoded protein is CASSLEEGRNTEAFF. The entire variable domain, with the rest obtained from reference TRBV11-2 and TRBJ1-1, is as follows: EAGVAQSPRYKIIEKRQSVAFWCNPISGHATLYWYQQILGQGPKLLIQFQNNGVVDDSQLPKDRFSAERLKGVDSTLKIQPAKLEDSAVYLCASSLEEGRNTEAFFGQGTRLTVV.